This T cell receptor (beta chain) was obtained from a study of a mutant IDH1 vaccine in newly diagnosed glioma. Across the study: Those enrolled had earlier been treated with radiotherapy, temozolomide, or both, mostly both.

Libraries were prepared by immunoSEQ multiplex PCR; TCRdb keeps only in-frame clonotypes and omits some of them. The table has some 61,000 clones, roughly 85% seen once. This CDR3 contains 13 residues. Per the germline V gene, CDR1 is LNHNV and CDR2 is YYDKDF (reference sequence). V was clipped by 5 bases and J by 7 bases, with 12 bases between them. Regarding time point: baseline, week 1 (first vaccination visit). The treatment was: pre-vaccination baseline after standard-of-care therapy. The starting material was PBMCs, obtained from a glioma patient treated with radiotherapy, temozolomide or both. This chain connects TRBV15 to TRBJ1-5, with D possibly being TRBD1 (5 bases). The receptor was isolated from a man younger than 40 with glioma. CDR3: CATSGDVGQPQHF. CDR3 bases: TGTGCCACCAGCGGGGACGTGGGGCAGCCCCAGCATTTT.